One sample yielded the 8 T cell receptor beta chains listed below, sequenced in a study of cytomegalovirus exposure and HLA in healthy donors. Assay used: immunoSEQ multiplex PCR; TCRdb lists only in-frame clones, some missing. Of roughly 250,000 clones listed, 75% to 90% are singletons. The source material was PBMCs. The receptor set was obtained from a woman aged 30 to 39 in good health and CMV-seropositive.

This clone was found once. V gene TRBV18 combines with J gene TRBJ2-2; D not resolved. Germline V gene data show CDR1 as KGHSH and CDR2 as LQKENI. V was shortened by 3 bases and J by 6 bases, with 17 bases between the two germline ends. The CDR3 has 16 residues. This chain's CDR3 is CASSPGFAQLAGELFF. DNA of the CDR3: TGTGCCAGCTCACCGGGCTTCGCGCAGCTGGCCGGGGAGCTGTTTTTT.

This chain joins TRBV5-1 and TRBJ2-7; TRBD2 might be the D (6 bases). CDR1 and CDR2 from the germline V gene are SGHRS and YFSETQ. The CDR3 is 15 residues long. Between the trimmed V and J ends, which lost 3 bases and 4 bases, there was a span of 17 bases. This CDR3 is CASSSKEGLVYEQYF. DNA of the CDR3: TGCGCCAGCAGCTCAAAGGAGGGTTTGGTATACGAGCAGTACTTC.

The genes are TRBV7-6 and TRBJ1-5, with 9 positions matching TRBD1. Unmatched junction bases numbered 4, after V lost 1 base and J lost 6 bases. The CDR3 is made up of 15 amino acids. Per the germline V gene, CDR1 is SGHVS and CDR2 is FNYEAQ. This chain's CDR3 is CASSLGTGGPQPQHF. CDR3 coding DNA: TGTGCCAGCAGCTTAGGTACAGGGGGCCCTCAGCCCCAGCATTTT. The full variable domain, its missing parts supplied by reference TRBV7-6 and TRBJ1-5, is GAGVSQSPRYKVTKRGQDVALRCDPISGHVSLYWYRQALGQGPEFLTYFNYEAQQDKSGLPNDRFSAERPEGSISTLTIQRTEQRDSAMYRCASSLGTGGPQPQHFGDGTRLSIL.

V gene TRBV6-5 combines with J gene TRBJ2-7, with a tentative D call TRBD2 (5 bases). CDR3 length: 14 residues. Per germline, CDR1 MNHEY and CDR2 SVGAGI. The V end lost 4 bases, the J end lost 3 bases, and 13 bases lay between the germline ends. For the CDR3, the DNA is TGTGCCAGCAGTTCCGGGAATTTCGACTACGAGCAGTACTTC. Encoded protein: CASSSGNFDYEQYF.

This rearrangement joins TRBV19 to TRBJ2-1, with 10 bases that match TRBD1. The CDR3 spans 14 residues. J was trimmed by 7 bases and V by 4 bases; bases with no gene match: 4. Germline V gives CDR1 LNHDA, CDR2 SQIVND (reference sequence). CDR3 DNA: TGTGCCAGTAGTACGGGACAGGGGACGAATGAGCAGTTCTTC. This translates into CASSTGQGTNEQFF. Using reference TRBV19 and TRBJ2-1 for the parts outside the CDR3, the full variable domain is DGGITQSPKYLFRKEGQNVTLSCEQNLNHDAMYWYRQDPGQGLRLIYYSQIVNDFQKGDIAEGYSVSREKKESFPLTVTSAQKNPTAFYLCASSTGQGTNEQFFGPGTRLTVL.

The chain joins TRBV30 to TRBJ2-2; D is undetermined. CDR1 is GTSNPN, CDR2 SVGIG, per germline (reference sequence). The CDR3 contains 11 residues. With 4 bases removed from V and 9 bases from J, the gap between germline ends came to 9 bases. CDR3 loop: CAWISGRELFF. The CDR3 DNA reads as TGTGCCTGGATAAGTGGCCGGGAGCTGTTTTTT.

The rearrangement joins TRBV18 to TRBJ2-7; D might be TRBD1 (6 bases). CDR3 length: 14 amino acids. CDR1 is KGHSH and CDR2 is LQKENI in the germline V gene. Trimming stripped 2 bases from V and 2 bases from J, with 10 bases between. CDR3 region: CASSPYGTTYEQYF. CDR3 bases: TGTGCCAGCTCACCATACGGGACAACCTACGAGCAGTACTTC.

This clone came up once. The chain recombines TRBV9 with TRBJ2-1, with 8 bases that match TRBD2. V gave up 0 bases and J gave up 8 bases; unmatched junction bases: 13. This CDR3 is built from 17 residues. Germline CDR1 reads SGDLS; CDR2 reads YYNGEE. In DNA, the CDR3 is TGTGCCAGCAGCGTAGCTTCACGGGAGGGGAGGCCCCATGAGCAGTTCTTC. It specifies CASSVASREGRPHEQFF.